These 5 T cell receptor beta chains came from one sample sequenced in a study of beta chain features in type 1 diabetes. The isolated RNA, all of it, was reverse transcribed, so expressed TCRB transcripts were what got sequenced. Assay used: immunoSEQ multiplex PCR; TCRdb lists only in-frame clones, some missing. The sample includes 100,000 to 150,000 clones, approximately 10% of them seen just once. What these receptors recognize is not known. Regarding the study as a whole: Significant though moderate, a shortening of TCRB CDR3s appeared in all four CD4+ subsets of Type 1 diabetes patients.

Sequenced sample: central memory CD4+ T cells from blood. The receptors originated from a man aged 25-45 years with type 1 diabetes.

The J gene is TRBJ2-2, the V gene TRBV18, with a possible D match to TRBD1 (5 bases). Deletions cut 3 bases from V and 7 bases from J, with 9 bases between. The germline gives CDR1 KGHSH, CDR2 LQKENI. The CDR3 is 13 residues long. The CDR3 here is CASSPSTDGELFF. The CDR3 bases are TGTGCCAGCTCACCCTCGACAGACGGGGAGCTGTTTTTT.

This clone has more than one count but fewer than ten. The rearrangement uses TRBV5-5 and TRBJ2-1, with 9 bases matching TRBD1. J lost 6 bases, V lost 3 bases, and 10 bases had no gene match. Per the germline V gene, CDR1 is SGHKS and CDR2 is YYEKEE (reference sequence). CDR3 length equals 16 residues. The CDR3 DNA sequence: TGTGCCAGCAGCTCGTCCGGGACAGGGACCCCCAATGAGCAGTTCTTC. It specifies CASSSSGTGTPNEQFF.

This clone has a handful of counts. The chain recombines TRBV5-1 with TRBJ1-4; 10 nucleotides line up with TRBD1. The J segment lost 8 bases and the V segment lost 4 bases, leaving 8 bases of the junction unmatched. The CDR3 is made up of 15 amino acids. Germline lookup yields CDR1 SGHRS and CDR2 YFSETQ. This chain's CDR3 is CASSPAGTGVEKLFF. The CDR3 DNA is TGCGCCAGCAGCCCAGCCGGGACAGGGGTAGAAAAACTGTTTTTT.

The rearrangement joins TRBV19 to TRBJ2-5; maybe TRBD2 (6 bases). V was shortened by 5 bases and J by 5 bases, with 18 bases between the two germline ends. Germline V gene lookup returns CDR1 LNHDA and CDR2 SQIVND (reference sequence). The CDR3 runs 15 residues. The CDR3 here is CASSEVAVIWETQYF. The CDR3 bases are TGTGCCAGTAGTGAGGTAGCGGTCATATGGGAGACCCAGTACTTC.

This clone came up a few times. The rearrangement uses TRBV11-2 and TRBJ2-7, with D perhaps matching TRBD2 (6 bases). The germline gives CDR1 SGHAT, CDR2 FQNNGV. CDR3 size: 14 residues. V shed 1 base and J shed 6 bases, with 13 bases lying between them. CDR3 amino acids: CASSLVGGDAEQYF. CDR3 DNA sequence: TGTGCCAGCAGCTTAGTGGGGGGAGACGCCGAGCAGTACTTC.